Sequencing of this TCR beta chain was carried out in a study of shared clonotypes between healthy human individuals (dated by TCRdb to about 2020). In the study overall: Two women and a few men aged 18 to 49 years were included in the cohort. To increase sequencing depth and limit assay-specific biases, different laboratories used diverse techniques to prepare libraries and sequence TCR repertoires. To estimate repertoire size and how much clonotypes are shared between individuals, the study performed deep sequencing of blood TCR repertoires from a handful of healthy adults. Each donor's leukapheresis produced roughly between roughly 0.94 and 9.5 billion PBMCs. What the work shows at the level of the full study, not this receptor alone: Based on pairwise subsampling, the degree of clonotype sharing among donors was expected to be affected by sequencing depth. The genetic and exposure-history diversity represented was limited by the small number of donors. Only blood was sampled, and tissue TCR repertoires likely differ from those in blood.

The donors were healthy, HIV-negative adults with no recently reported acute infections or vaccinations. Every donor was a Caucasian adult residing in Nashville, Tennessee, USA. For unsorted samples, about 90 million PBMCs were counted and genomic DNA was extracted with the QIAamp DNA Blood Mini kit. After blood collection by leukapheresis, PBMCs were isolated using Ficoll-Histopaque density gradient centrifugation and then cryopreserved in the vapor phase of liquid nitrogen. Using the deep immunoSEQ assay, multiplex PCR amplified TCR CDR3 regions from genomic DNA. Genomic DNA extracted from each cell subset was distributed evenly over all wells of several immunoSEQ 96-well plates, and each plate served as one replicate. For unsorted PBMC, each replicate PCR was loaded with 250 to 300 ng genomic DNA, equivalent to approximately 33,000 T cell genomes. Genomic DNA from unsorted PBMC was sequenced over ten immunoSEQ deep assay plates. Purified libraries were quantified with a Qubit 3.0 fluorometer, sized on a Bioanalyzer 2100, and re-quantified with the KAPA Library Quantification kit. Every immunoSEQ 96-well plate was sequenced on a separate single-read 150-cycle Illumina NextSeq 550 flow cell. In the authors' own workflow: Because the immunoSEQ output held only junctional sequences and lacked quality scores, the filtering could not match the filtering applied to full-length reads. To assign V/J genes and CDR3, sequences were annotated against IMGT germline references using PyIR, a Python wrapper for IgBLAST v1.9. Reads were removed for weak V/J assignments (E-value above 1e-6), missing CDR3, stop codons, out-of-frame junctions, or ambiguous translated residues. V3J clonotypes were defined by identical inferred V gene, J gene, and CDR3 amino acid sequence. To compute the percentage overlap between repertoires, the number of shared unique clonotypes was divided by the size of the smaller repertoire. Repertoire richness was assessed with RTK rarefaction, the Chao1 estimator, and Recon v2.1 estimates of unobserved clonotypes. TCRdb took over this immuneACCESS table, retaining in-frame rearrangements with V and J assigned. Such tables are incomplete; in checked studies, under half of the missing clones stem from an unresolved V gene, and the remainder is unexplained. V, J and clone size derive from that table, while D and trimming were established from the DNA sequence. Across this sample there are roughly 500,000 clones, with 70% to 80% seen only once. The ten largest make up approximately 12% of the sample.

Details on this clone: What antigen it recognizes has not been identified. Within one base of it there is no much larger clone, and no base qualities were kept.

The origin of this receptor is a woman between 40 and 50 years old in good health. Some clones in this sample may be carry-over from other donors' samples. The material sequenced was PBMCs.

Read as DNA, the sequence is TGTGCCAGCAGTATACAATCTCTAGCCAAAAACATTCAGTACTTC. It is translated as CASSIQSLAKNIQYF. This chain joins TRBV2 to TRBJ2-4, with the D gene too uncertain to name. The CDR3 sequence holds 15 residues, the cysteine and phenylalanine included. CDR3 DNA only is kept here, 45 bases in frame from base 1. V sheds 5 bases and J sheds 0 bases, leaving 11 bases between their ends. The CDR1 and CDR2 encoded by the germline V gene are SNHLY and FYNNEI. Here the CDR3 is joined to the reference TRBV2 and TRBJ2-4 genes, and the full variable domain is: EPEVTQTPSHQVTQMGQEVILRCVPISNHLYFYWYRQILGQKVEFLVSFYNNEISEKSEIFDDQFSVERPDGSNFTLKIRSTKLEDSAMYFCASSIQSLAKNIQYFGAGTRLSVL.